The rows below give T cell receptor beta chains drawn from one sample of a study of beta chain features in type 1 diabetes. The method was immunoSEQ multiplex PCR; TCRdb's version includes in-frame clones alone and lacks a portion of them. The table records roughly 330,000 clones, roughly 14% of them present only once. Sequencing input: naive CD4+ T cells from blood. The source of these receptors is a woman between 18 and 29 years old with type 1 diabetes. CDR3s include the opening cysteine and the closing phenylalanine or tryptophan. The D gene is left open where the match is weak. Not every row has a clone size; where given, it reads once, few, many or a size class.

v_gene: TRBV6-6; j_gene: TRBJ2-7; abundance: few; d_gene: TRBD2; CDR3aa: CASSYLGGRSHEQYF; CDR3nt: TGTGCCAGCAGTTACTTGGGCGGGAGGAGCCACGAGCAGTACTTC
v_gene: TRBV7-2; j_gene: TRBJ2-7; abundance: -; d_gene: TRBD2; CDR3aa: CASSLVKTPGLAFYEQYF; CDR3nt: TGTGCCAGCAGCTTAGTCAAGACCCCGGGACTAGCGTTCTACGAGCAGTACTTC
v_gene: TRBV21-1; j_gene: TRBJ2-1; abundance: many; d_gene: -; CDR3aa: CASSPSSADSRTLEQFF; CDR3nt: TGTGCCAGCAGCCCCAGCTCCGCCGACAGCCGAACCTTGGAGCAGTTCTTC
v_gene: TRBV30; j_gene: TRBJ1-5; abundance: -; d_gene: -; CDR3aa: CAWSYRDYQPQHF; CDR3nt: TGTGCCTGGAGTTACAGGGATTATCAGCCCCAGCATTTT
v_gene: TRBV13; j_gene: TRBJ2-3; abundance: few; d_gene: -; CDR3aa: CASSATDTQYF; CDR3nt: TGTGCCAGCAGCGCGACAGATACGCAGTATTTT
v_gene: TRBV7-7; j_gene: TRBJ2-5; abundance: few; d_gene: -; CDR3aa: CASSPVGRTQYF; CDR3nt: TGTGCCAGCAGCCCCGTGGGCAGAACCCAGTACTTC
v_gene: TRBV30; j_gene: TRBJ2-7; abundance: -; d_gene: TRBD2; CDR3aa: CAWRTPPGLAAYEQYF; CDR3nt: TGTGCCTGGAGAACACCGCCGGGGCTAGCGGCCTACGAGCAGTACTTC
v_gene: TRBV4-1; j_gene: TRBJ2-1; abundance: -; d_gene: TRBD2; CDR3aa: CASSPRTSGTSYNEQFF; CDR3nt: TGCGCCAGCAGTCCAAGGACTAGCGGGACGTCCTACAATGAGCAGTTCTTC
v_gene: TRBV9; j_gene: TRBJ1-1; abundance: -; d_gene: TRBD1; CDR3aa: CASSPWTGEAFF; CDR3nt: TGTGCCAGCAGCCCTTGGACAGGAGAAGCTTTCTTT
v_gene: TRBV7-9; j_gene: TRBJ1-4; abundance: few; d_gene: -; CDR3aa: CASSPQGLREKLFF; CDR3nt: TGTGCCAGCAGCCCTCAGGGGTTGAGGGAAAAACTGTTTTTT
v_gene: TRBV11-3; j_gene: TRBJ2-5; abundance: few; d_gene: -; CDR3aa: CASSLDWRGTEEETQYF; CDR3nt: TGTGCCAGCAGCTTAGATTGGCGGGGAACCGAGGAAGAGACCCAGTACTTC
v_gene: TRBV29-1; j_gene: TRBJ1-1; abundance: few; d_gene: -; CDR3aa: CSVDVAGFEAFF; CDR3nt: TGCAGCGTTGACGTCGCGGGGTTTGAAGCTTTCTTT
v_gene: TRBV7-6; j_gene: TRBJ1-1; abundance: -; d_gene: -; CDR3aa: CASSLSMNTEAFF; CDR3nt: TGTGCCAGCAGCCTATCCATGAACACTGAAGCTTTCTTT
v_gene: TRBV18; j_gene: TRBJ2-4; abundance: -; d_gene: -; CDR3aa: CASSPRGLDQNIQYF; CDR3nt: TGTGCCAGCTCACCACGCGGCCTAGACCAAAACATTCAGTACTTC
v_gene: TRBV30; j_gene: TRBJ2-5; abundance: -; d_gene: -; CDR3aa: CAWSISAAQETQYF; CDR3nt: TGTGCCTGGAGTATTTCGGCGGCCCAAGAGACCCAGTACTTC
v_gene: TRBV11-2; j_gene: TRBJ1-1; abundance: -; d_gene: -; CDR3aa: CASSHIDRAEAFF; CDR3nt: TGTGCCAGCAGCCACATTGACCGGGCTGAAGCTTTCTTT
v_gene: TRBV6-5; j_gene: TRBJ2-1; abundance: few; d_gene: TRBD2; CDR3aa: CASSPSGSRYEQFF; CDR3nt: TGTGCCAGCAGCCCCAGCGGGAGTAGGTATGAGCAGTTCTTC
v_gene: TRBV30; j_gene: TRBJ2-3; abundance: -; d_gene: -; CDR3aa: CAWSVLGATDTQYF; CDR3nt: TGTGCCTGGAGTGTACTGGGGGCCACAGATACGCAGTATTTT
v_gene: TRBV9; j_gene: TRBJ2-5; abundance: -; d_gene: -; CDR3aa: CASSVDGRETQYF; CDR3nt: TGTGCCAGCAGCGTAGATGGGAGAGAGACCCAGTACTTC
v_gene: TRBV29-1; j_gene: TRBJ1-1; abundance: -; d_gene: -; CDR3aa: CSVALQSMNTEAFF; CDR3nt: TGCAGCGTTGCCCTACAGAGCATGAACACTGAAGCTTTCTTT
v_gene: TRBV4-3; j_gene: TRBJ2-1; abundance: -; d_gene: TRBD2; CDR3aa: CASSQDHGLGAGGRHEQFF; CDR3nt: TGCGCCAGCAGCCAAGATCACGGTCTAGGAGCGGGAGGTCGGCATGAGCAGTTCTTC
v_gene: TRBV5-4; j_gene: TRBJ2-4; abundance: many; d_gene: -; CDR3aa: CASSGLWYF; CDR3nt: TGTGCCAGCAGCGGGCTTTGGTACTTC
v_gene: TRBV7-9; j_gene: TRBJ2-3; abundance: few; d_gene: -; CDR3aa: CASSTGTSTDTQYF; CDR3nt: TGTGCCAGCAGCACTGGGACTAGCACAGATACGCAGTATTTT
v_gene: TRBV7-2; j_gene: TRBJ2-7; abundance: -; d_gene: TRBD1; CDR3aa: CASITGTGVYEQYF; CDR3nt: TGTGCCAGCATCACCGGGACAGGGGTTTACGAGCAGTACTTC
v_gene: TRBV19; j_gene: TRBJ2-3; abundance: -; d_gene: -; CDR3aa: CASSIPQGTDTQYF; CDR3nt: TGTGCCAGTAGTATACCTCAGGGCACAGATACGCAGTATTTT
v_gene: TRBV29-1; j_gene: TRBJ2-1; abundance: few; d_gene: TRBD2; CDR3aa: CSVQYSGLAGALIRNEQFF; CDR3nt: TGCAGCGTTCAGTACAGCGGACTAGCGGGGGCCTTAATTCGCAATGAGCAGTTCTTC
v_gene: TRBV18; j_gene: TRBJ2-7; abundance: -; d_gene: -; CDR3aa: CASSPAGSSYEQYF; CDR3nt: TGTGCCAGCTCACCAGCTGGGAGCTCCTACGAGCAGTACTTC
v_gene: TRBV7-8; j_gene: TRBJ2-7; abundance: few; d_gene: TRBD1; CDR3aa: CASSARQGRYEQYF; CDR3nt: TGTGCCAGCAGCGCCCGACAGGGTCGGTACGAGCAGTACTTC
v_gene: TRBV7-9; j_gene: TRBJ2-7; abundance: many; d_gene: -; CDR3aa: CASSLSLAQVYEQYF; CDR3nt: TGTGCCAGCAGCTTAAGCCTCGCACAGGTCTACGAGCAGTACTTC
v_gene: TRBV23-1; j_gene: TRBJ1-3; abundance: few; d_gene: -; CDR3aa: CASSQSQLSGNTIYF; CDR3nt: TGCGCCAGCAGTCAATCGCAGTTATCTGGAAACACCATATATTTT
v_gene: TRBV4-1; j_gene: TRBJ1-2; abundance: -; d_gene: -; CDR3aa: CASSQGGQGLIRGYGYTF; CDR3nt: TGCGCCAGCAGCCAAGGCGGACAAGGGCTCATCAGGGGCTATGGCTACACCTTC
v_gene: TRBV19; j_gene: TRBJ1-5; abundance: -; d_gene: -; CDR3aa: CASSIDPLQPQHF; CDR3nt: TGTGCCAGTAGTATAGACCCTCTTCAGCCCCAGCATTTT
v_gene: TRBV4-1; j_gene: TRBJ2-2; abundance: -; d_gene: -; CDR3aa: CASSPYRGANTGELFF; CDR3nt: TGCGCCAGCAGCCCTTATCGGGGAGCGAACACCGGGGAGCTGTTTTTT
v_gene: TRBV5-6; j_gene: TRBJ2-5; abundance: few; d_gene: -; CDR3aa: CASSLGAETQYF; CDR3nt: TGTGCCAGCAGCTTGGGAGCCGAGACCCAGTACTTC
v_gene: TRBV7-9; j_gene: TRBJ1-1; abundance: few; d_gene: -; CDR3aa: CASSSTRVTEAFF; CDR3nt: TGTGCCAGCAGCTCTACGAGGGTCACTGAAGCTTTCTTT
v_gene: TRBV5-4; j_gene: TRBJ2-5; abundance: -; d_gene: -; CDR3aa: CASSFSGETQYF; CDR3nt: TGTGCCAGCAGCTTTTCGGGAGAGACCCAGTACTTC
v_gene: TRBV29-1; j_gene: TRBJ1-4; abundance: few; d_gene: -; CDR3aa: CSGRQGGDEKLFF; CDR3nt: TGCAGCGGTCGACAAGGAGGGGATGAAAAACTGTTTTTT